Given below is one T cell receptor (beta chain) in context. A read error may account for a junction end that differs from germline. This specimen comes from a study of T cell repertoires in ileal Crohn's disease. Study as a whole: M6 samples are neoterminal ileum biopsies from postoperative colonoscopy.

The time point here: neoterminal ileum biopsy at postoperative endoscopy, about 6 months after surgery. Data came from immunoSEQ multiplex PCR; TCRdb stores just in-frame clones and leaves some out. Of about 60,000 clones listed, 85% to 90% are singletons. CDR1 and CDR2 from the germline V gene are SGHDN and FVKESK. The CDR3 extends over 12 amino acids. The TCR comes from an adult with Crohn's disease. Source material: ileal tissue. The J gene is TRBJ1-2, the V gene TRBV14; tentative D call: TRBD1 (5 bases). CDR3 nucleotide sequence: TGTGCCAGCAGCCAAGGAAAGGGGAAGAGGTACTTC. Protein product: CASSQGKGKRYF.